The clone carrying this T cell receptor (beta chain) has ten or more counts. The antigen is not known. The template for TCR beta VDJ and CDR3 sequence profiling was genomic DNA. TCRdb recomputed calls from the reads with MiXCR, one row per CDR3 protein. The table shows around 170,000 distinct CDR3 sequences, with under 55% occurring only once. These data are taken from a study of CD8+CD57+ T cells in acquired aplastic anemia. Patients chosen for sequencing had CD8+CD57+ cells that had expanded, as shown by flow cytometry. Study-wide points: A set of twenty-nine CD8+ CDR3 sequences was shared between patients and controls, and these sequences appeared highly expressed in patients.

The TCR sequence derives from a human donor with aplastic anemia. Specimen: sorted CD4+, CD8+, or CD8+CD57+ T cells (not recorded which) from PBMCs.

The CDR3 bases are TGTGCCAGCACCAGTACGGCCTCCCGCGGGAGGGAACCATACAATGAGCAGTTCTTC. It translates to CASTSTASRGREPYNEQFF. The chain has TRBV21-1 and TRBJ2-1; TRBD2, the table's D call, lacks a check against the DNA. TRBV21-1 is reported as a pseudogene. The CDR3 covers 19 residues.